This T cell receptor beta chain was sequenced in a study of blood T cell repertoires in COVID-19. Background on the study: Acute and convalescent COVID-19 specimens originated in the United States, Italy and Spain. From T cells, B-cell-depleted T cells, or PBMCs came the material, which was cDNA or gDNA.

Clones were sequenced by immunoSEQ multiplex PCR, and TCRdb holds only the in-frame ones, with some missing. The table shows approximately 230,000 clones, with around nine tenths occurring only once. Trimming at V came to 4 bases and at J to 5 bases, leaving 3 bases not matched to a gene. Germline values: CDR1 MNHEY, CDR2 SVGEGT. The CDR3 runs 15 residues. The genes are TRBV6-2 or TRBV6-3 and TRBJ2-2, with 11 bases fitting TRBD1. This receptor was taken from an elderly man with acute or convalescent COVID-19. The sample consisted of peripheral blood. CDR3 nucleotide sequence: TGTGCCAGCAGTTGGACAGGGGGCGGGACCGGGGAGCTGTTTTTT. Translation gives CASSWTGGGTGELFF.